The 4 T cell receptor beta chains below come from one sample, sequenced in a study of blood T cell repertoires in COVID-19. TCRdb's table, derived via immunoSEQ multiplex PCR, lists solely in-frame clones and lacks some. This table has approximately 200,000 clones, 80% appearing once. Sequencing was performed on PBMCs or T cells enriched from blood (not recorded which). These receptor sequences come from a woman aged 35 to 49 with acute COVID-19.

The genes are TRBV5-1 and TRBJ2-1, with 7 bases matching TRBD2. The CDR3 has 16 amino acids. Germline V gives CDR1 SGHRS, CDR2 YFSETQ. Unmatched junction bases numbered 13, after V lost 4 bases and J lost 6 bases. The CDR3 protein is CASSAPEGRGGNEQFF. The CDR3 DNA reads TGCGCCAGCAGCGCCCCCGAGGGGCGCGGGGGCAATGAGCAGTTCTTC. The full variable domain, completed using reference TRBV5-1 and TRBJ2-1, is KAGVTQTPRYLIKTRGQQVTLSCSPISGHRSVSWYQQTPGQGLQFLFEYFSETQRNKGNFPGRFSGRQFSNSRSEMNVSTLELGDSALYLCASSAPEGRGGNEQFFGPGTRLTVL.

The chain combines TRBV6-5 with TRBJ1-1; the D is unclear. V gave up 3 bases and J gave up 6 bases, with 14 bases separating them. The CDR3 loop spans 14 amino acids. CDR1 and CDR2 (germline): MNHEY, SVGAGI. The CDR3 sequence: CASSYRVGEAEAFF. In DNA, the CDR3 is TGTGCCAGCAGTTATCGAGTCGGGGAGGCTGAAGCTTTCTTT.

This clone has just a few counts. This sequence joins TRBV28 and TRBJ1-2; 7 bases map to TRBD1. V lost 1 base, J lost 4 bases, and 0 bases stayed unmatched. CDR3 length: 13 residues. Germline V CDR1 and CDR2: MDHEN, SYDVKM. For the CDR3, the DNA is TGTGCCAGCAGTTTATCAGGGGGCTATGGCTACACCTTC. Encoded protein: CASSLSGGYGYTF.

This clone was picked up a small number of times. V usage is TRBV19 and J usage is TRBJ1-4, with D perhaps TRBD1 (6 bases). The CDR3 extends over 14 amino acids. V lost 7 bases to trimming and J lost 5 bases, with 14 bases between them. Per the germline V gene, CDR1 is LNHDA and CDR2 is SQIVND (reference sequence). In DNA, the CDR3 is TGTGCCAGTACGACAGGTTGGGAAAATGAAAAACTGTTTTTT. Amino acids: CASTTGWENEKLFF.